This TCR beta chain was retrieved from a study of PD-L1 blockade in urothelial cancer. As for this clone: Germline is not matched at one junction end, which may reflect a read error.

Patients had urothelial carcinoma that was locally advanced or metastatic. This table comes from immunoSEQ multiplex PCR, and its TCRdb copy is limited to in-frame clones, with some not included. The sample carries 35,000 or so clones, more than 70% recorded once. CDR1 is SSHAT and CDR2 is FNYEAQ in the germline V gene (reference sequence). This CDR3 comprises 15 residues. The chain employs TRBV7-7 and TRBJ2-2, with 7 bases identical to TRBD1. The clonotype comes from a man aged 60 to 69 with urothelial cancer. The sample in question was PBMCs, obtained around atezolizumab (anti-PD-L1) treatment. In DNA, the CDR3 is TGTGCTAGCAGCCTGCGGACAGGGAACACCGGGGAGCTGTTTTTT. Translation gives CASSLRTGNTGELFF.